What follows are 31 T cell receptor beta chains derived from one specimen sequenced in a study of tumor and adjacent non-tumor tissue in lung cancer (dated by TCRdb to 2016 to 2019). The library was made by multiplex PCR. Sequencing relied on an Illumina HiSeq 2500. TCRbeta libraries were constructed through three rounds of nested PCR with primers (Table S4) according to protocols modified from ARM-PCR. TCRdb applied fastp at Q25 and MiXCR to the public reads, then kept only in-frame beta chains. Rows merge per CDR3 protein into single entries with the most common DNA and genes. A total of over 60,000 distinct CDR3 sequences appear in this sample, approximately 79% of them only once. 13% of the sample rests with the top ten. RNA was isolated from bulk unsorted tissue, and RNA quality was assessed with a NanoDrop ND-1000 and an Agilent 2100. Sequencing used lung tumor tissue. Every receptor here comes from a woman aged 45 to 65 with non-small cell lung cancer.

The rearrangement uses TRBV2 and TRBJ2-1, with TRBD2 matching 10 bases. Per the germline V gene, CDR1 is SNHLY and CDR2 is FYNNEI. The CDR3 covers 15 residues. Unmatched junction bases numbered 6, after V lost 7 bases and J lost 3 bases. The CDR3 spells CASNLLAGLYNEQFF. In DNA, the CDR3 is TGTGCCAGCAACCTACTAGCGGGGCTCTACAATGAGCAGTTCTTC. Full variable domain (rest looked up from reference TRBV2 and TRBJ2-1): EPEVTQTPSHQVTQMGQEVILRCVPISNHLYFYWYRQILGQKVEFLVSFYNNEISEKSEIFDDQFSVERPDGSNFTLKIRSTKLEDSAMYFCASNLLAGLYNEQFFGPGTRLTVL.

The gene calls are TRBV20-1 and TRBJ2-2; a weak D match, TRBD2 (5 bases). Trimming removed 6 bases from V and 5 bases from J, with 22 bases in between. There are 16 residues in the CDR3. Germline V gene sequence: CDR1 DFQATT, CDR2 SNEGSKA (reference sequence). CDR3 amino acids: CSATPIGILGTGELFF. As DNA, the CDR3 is TGCAGTGCCACCCCGATCGGGATTCTTGGTACCGGGGAGCTGTTTTTT.

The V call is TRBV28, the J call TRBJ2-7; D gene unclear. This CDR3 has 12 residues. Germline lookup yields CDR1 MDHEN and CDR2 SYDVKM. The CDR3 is CVSGPQSYEQYF. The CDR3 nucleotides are TGTGTCAGTGGGCCCCAATCCTACGAGCAGTACTTC.

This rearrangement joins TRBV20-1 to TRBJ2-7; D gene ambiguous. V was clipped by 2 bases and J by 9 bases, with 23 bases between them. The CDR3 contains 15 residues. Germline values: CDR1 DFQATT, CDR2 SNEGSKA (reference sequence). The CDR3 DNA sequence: TGCAGTGCTAGATCAATGGAGCGACCCCCCTACTGGCAGTACTTC. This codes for CSARSMERPPYWQYF.

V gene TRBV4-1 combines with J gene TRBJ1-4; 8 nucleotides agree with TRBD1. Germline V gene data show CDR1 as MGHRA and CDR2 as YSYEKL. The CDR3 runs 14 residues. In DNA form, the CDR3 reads TGCCTCAGCAGCCGACAGGGGTCTAATGAAAAACTGTTTTTT. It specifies CLSSRQGSNEKLFF.

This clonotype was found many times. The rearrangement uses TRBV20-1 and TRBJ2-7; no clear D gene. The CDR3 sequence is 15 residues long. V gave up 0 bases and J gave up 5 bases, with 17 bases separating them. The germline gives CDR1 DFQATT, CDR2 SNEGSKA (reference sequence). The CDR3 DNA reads TGCAGTGCTAGAGATTCGGATCCGGGTCGGAACGAGCAGTACTTC. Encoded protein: CSARDSDPGRNEQYF.

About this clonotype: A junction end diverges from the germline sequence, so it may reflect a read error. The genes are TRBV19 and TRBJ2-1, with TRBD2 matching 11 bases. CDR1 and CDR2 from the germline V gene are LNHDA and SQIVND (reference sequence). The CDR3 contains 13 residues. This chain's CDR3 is CVSGTSGNNEQFF. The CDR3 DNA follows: TGTGTCAGTGGGACTAGCGGAAACAATGAGCAGTTCTTC. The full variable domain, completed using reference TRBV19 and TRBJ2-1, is DGGITQSPKYLFRKEGQNVTLSCEQNLNHDAMYWYRQDPGQGLRLIYYSQIVNDFQKGDIAEGYSVSREKKESFPLTVTSAQKNPTAFYLCVSGTSGNNEQFFGPGTRLTVL.

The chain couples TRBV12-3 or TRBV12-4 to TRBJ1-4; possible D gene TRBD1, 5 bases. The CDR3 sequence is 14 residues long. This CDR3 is CAGRRGDANEKLFF. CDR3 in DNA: TGTGCTGGCAGAAGAGGGGACGCCAATGAAAAACTGTTTTTT.

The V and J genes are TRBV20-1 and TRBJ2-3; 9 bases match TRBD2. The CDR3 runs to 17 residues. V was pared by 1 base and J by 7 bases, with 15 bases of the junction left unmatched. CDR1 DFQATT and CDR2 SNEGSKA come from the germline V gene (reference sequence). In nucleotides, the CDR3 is TGCAGTGCTAGAGGCCGGTCTAGCGGGGTTAGCTCATATACGCAGTATTTT. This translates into CSARGRSSGVSSYTQYF.

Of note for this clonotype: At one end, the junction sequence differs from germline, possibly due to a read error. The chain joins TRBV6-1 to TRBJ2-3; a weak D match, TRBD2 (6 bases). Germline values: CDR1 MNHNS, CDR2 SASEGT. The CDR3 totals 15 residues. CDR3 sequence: CASSVSHTSTDTQYF. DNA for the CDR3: TGTGCCAGCAGTGTCTCTCACACTAGCACAGATACGCAGTATTTC.

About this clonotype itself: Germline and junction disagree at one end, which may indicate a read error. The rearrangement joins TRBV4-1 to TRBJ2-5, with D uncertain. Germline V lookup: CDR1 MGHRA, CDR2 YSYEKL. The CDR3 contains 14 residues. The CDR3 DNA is TGCGCCAGCAGCCAAGAAAGGCTACAAGAGACCCGGTACTTC. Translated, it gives CASSQERLQETRYF.

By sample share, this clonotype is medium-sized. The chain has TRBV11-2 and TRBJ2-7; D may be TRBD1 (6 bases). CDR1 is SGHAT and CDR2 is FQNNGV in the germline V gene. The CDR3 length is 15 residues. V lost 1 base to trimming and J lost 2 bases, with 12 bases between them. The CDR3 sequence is CASSLAGVTAYEQYF. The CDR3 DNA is TGTGCCAGCAGCTTAGCAGGGGTCACCGCCTACGAGCAGTACTTC. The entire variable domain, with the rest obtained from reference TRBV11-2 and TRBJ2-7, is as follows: EAGVAQSPRYKIIEKRQSVAFWCNPISGHATLYWYQQILGQGPKLLIQFQNNGVVDDSQLPKDRFSAERLKGVDSTLKIQPAKLEDSAVYLCASSLAGVTAYEQYFGPGTRLTVT.

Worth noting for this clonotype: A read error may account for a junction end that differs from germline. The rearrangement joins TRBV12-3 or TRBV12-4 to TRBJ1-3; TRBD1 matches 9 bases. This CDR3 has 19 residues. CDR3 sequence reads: CTSRQYREPGQGKRNIIYF. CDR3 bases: TGTACCAGCAGACAATATAGGGAGCCGGGACAGGGAAAAAGAAACATCATATATTTT.

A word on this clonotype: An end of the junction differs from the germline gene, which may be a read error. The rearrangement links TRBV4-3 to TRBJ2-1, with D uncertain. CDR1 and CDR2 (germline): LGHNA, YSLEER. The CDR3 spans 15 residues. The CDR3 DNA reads TGCGCCAGCAGCCAAGAGCTAGTCATCAAGAATGAGCAATTCTTC. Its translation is CASSQELVIKNEQFF.

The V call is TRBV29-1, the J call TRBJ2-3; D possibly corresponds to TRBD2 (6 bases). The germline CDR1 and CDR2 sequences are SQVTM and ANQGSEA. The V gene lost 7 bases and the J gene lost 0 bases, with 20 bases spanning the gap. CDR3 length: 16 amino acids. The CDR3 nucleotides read TGCAGCGCTCTGGGACTCCGAGCTGGTAGCACAGATACGCAGTATTTT. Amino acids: CSALGLRAGSTDTQYF.

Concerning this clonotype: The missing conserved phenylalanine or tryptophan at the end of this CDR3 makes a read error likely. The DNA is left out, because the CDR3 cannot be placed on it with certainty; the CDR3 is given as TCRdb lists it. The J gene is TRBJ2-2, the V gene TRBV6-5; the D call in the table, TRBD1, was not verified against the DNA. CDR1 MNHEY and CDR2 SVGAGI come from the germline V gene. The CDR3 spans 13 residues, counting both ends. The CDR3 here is CASRPRGHGSCFL.

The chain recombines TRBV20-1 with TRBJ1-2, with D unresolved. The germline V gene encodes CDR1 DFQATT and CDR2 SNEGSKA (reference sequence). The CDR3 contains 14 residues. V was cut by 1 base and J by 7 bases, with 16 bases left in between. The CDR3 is CSARAPFQVPGYTF. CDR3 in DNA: TGCAGTGCTAGAGCCCCTTTCCAGGTCCCTGGCTACACCTTC.

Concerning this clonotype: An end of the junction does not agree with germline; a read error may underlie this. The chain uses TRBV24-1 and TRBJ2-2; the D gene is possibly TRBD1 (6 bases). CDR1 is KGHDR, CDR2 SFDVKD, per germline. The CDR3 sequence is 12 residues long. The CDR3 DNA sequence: TGTGCCACCGAGGGGGATATCGGGGAGATGTTTTTT. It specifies CATEGDIGEMFF.

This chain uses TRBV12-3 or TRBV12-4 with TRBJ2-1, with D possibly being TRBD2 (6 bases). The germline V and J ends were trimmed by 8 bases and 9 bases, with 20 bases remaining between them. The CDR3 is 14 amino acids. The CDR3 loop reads CASGRRDGSGEQFF. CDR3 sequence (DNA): TGTGCCAGCGGCAGGAGGGACGGCTCGGGTGAGCAGTTCTTC.

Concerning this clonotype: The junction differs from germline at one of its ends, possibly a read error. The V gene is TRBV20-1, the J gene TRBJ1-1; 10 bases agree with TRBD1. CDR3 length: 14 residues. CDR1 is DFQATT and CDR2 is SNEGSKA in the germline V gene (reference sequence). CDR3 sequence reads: CSARLRDRGLEDFF. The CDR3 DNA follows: TGCAGTGCTAGACTGCGAGACAGGGGGCTTGAAGATTTCTTT.

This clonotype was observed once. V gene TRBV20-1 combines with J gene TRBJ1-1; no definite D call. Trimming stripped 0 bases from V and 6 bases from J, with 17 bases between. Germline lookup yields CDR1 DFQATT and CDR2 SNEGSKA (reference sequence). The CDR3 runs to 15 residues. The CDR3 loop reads CSARDGLQLNSEAFF. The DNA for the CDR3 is TGCAGTGCTAGAGATGGTCTGCAGCTGAATTCTGAAGCTTTCTTT.

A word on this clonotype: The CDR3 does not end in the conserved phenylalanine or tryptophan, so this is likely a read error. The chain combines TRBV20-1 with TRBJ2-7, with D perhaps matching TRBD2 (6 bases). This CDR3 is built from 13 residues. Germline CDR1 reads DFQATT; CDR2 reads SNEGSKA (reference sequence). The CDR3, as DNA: TGCAGTGCTACTAGCGTCCACTACTACGGGCAGTACTAC. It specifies CSATSVHYYGQYY.

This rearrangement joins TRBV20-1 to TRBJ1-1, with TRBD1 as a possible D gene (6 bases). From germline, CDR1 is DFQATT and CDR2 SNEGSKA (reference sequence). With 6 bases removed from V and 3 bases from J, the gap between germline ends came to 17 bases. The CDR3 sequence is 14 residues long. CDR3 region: CSAKRGRSDTEAFF. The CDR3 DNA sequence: TGCAGTGCAAAGCGGGGGCGTTCGGACACTGAAGCTTTCTTT.

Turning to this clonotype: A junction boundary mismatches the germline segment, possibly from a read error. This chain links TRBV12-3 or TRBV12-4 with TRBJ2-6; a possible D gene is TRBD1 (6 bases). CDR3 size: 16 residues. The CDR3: CASSTSTGNRASVLTF. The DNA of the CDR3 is TGTGCCAGCAGTACCTCCACAGGGAATAGGGCCAGCGTCCTGACTTTC.

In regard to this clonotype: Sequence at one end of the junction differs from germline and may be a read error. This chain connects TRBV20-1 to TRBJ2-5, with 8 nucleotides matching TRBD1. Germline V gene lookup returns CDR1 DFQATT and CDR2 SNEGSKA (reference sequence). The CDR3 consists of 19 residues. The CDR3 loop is CSARGQVRSQAELQETQYF. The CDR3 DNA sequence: TGCAGTGCTAGGGGACAGGTGAGGTCCCAAGCGGAGCTCCAAGAGACCCAGTATTTC.

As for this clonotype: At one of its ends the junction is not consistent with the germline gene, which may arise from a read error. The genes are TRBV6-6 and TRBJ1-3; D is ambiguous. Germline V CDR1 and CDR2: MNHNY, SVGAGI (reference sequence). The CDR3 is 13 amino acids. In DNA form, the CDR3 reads TGTACCAGCATGGGAAATAATGGAAAGACCATATATTTT. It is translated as CTSMGNNGKTIYF.

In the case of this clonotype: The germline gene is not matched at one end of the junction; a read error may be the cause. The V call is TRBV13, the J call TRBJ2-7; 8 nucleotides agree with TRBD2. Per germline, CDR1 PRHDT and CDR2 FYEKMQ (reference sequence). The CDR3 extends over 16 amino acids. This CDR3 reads CVSSTRGGRSSYEQYF. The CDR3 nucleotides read TGTGTCAGCAGCACCAGGGGCGGGAGGTCATCCTACGAGCAGTATTTC.

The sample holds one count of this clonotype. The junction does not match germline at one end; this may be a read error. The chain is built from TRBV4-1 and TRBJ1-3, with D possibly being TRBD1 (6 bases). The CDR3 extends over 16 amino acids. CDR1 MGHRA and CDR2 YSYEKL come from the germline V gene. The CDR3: CASSQGGGSSGNTIYF. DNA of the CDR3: TGCGCCAGTAGCCAAGGGGGGGGTAGCTCTGGAAACACCATATATTTT.

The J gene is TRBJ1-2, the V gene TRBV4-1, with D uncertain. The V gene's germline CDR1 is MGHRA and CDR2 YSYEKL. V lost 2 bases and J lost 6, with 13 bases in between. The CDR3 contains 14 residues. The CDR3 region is CASSQPDSVHGYTF. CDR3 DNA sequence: TGCGCCAGCAGCCAACCAGACTCTGTACATGGCTACACCTTC.

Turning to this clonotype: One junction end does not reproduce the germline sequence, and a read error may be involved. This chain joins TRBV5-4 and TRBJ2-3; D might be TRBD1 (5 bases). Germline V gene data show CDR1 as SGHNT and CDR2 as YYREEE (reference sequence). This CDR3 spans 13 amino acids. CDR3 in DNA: TGTGCCGGCAGCAACCAGGGTGCGGATACGCAGTATTTT. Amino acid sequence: CAGSNQGADTQYF.

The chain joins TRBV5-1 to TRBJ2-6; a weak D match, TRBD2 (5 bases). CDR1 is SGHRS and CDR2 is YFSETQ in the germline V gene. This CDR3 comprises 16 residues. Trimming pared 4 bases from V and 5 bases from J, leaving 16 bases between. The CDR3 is CASSLSEESRANVLTF. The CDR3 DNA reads TGCGCCAGCAGCCTTAGCGAGGAATCTAGGGCCAACGTCCTGACTTTC.